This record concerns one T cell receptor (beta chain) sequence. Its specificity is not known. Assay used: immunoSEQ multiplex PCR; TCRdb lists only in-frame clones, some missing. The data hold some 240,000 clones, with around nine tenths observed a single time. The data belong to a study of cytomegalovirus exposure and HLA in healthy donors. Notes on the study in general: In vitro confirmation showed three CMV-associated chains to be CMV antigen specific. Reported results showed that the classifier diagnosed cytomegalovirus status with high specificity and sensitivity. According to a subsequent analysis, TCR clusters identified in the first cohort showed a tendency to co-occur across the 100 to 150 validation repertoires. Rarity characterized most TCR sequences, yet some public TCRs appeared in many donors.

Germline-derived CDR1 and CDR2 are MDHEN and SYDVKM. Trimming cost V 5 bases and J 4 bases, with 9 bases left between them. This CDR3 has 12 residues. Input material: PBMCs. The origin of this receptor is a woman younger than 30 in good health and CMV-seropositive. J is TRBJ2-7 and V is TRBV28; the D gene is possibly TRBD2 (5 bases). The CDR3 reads CASSPPGYEQYF. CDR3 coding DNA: TGTGCCAGCAGTCCCCCGGGATACGAGCAGTACTTC.